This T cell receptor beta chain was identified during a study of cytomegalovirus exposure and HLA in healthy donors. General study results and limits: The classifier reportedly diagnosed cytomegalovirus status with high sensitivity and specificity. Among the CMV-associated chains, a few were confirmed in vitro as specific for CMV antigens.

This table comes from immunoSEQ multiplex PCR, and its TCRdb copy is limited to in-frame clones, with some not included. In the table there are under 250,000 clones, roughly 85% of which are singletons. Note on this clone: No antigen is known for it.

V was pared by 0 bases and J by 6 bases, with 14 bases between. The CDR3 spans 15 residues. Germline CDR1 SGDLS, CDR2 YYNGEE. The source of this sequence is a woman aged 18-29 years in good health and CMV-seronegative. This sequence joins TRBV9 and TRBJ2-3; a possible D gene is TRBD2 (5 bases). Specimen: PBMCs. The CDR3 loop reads CASSVAGSPRDTQYF. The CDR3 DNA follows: TGTGCCAGCAGCGTAGCGGGATCCCCGCGGGATACGCAGTATTTT.